These 30 T cell receptor beta chains share one sample of origin, sequenced in a study of blood T cell repertoires in COVID-19. The table came from immunoSEQ multiplex PCR; TCRdb's copy has only in-frame clones and leaves some out. Among approximately 100,000 clones, 70% to 90% were seen once, and the ten largest hold roughly 4.2%. The source material was peripheral blood. The receptors here all came from a human donor with COVID-19, enrolled during active disease. The donor label of this sample is uncertain.

In DNA form, the CDR3 reads TGTGCCAGCAGCTTGTCAGGAGGGGCTGGAAACACCATATATTTT. It codes for CASSLSGGAGNTIYF. The chain uses TRBV5-4 and TRBJ1-3; maybe TRBD1 (5 bases). Germline lookup yields CDR1 SGHNT and CDR2 YYREEE (reference sequence). CDR3 length: 15 residues. The V end was cut by 1 base, the J end by 2 bases, with 10 bases between.

This chain connects TRBV10-3 to TRBJ2-2; D is perhaps TRBD1 (6 bases). Germline assignment: CDR1 ENHRY and CDR2 SYGVKD. This CDR3 is 13 amino acids long. Deletions cut 6 bases from V and 1 base from J, with 6 bases between. The CDR3 loop is CAIRQGNTGELFF. The CDR3 DNA reads TGTGCCATCAGACAGGGGAACACCGGGGAGCTGTTTTTT.

The chain combines TRBV25-1 with TRBJ1-2; TRBD1 aligns across 7 bases. The germline V gene encodes CDR1 MGHDK and CDR2 SYGVNS. Trimming removed 3 bases from V and 4 bases from J; junction bases left unmatched: 8. The CDR3 runs to 15 residues. CDR3 sequence reads: CASSEGNRGSYGYTF. The CDR3 bases are TGTGCCAGCAGTGAGGGAAACAGGGGTTCCTATGGCTACACCTTC.

This clone was seen just once. The chain combines TRBV10-3 with TRBJ2-2; 9 bases are shared with TRBD1. Germline trimming cut 5 bases from V and 3 bases from J; bases unmatched to any gene: 1. This CDR3 is 14 amino acids long. The germline V gene encodes CDR1 ENHRY and CDR2 SYGVKD. CDR3 coding DNA: TGTGCCATCAGTTGGGACAGGGACACCGGGGAGCTGTTTTTT. It is translated as CAISWDRDTGELFF.

The chain carries TRBV19 and TRBJ2-7; tentatively, D is TRBD2 (7 bases). Trimming stripped 6 bases from V and 1 base from J, with 13 bases between. The germline V gene has CDR1 LNHDA and CDR2 SQIVND (reference sequence). This CDR3 spans 14 amino acids. The CDR3 sequence: CASSMGGLSYEQYF. CDR3 in DNA: TGTGCCAGTAGCATGGGGGGGCTTTCCTACGAGCAGTACTTC.

This clone has only a few counts. V gene TRBV5-1 combines with J gene TRBJ2-5; D might be TRBD1 (5 bases). The germline V gene encodes CDR1 SGHRS and CDR2 YFSETQ. Trimming removed 0 bases from V and 3 bases from J, with 6 bases in between. The CDR3 loop spans 13 amino acids. In DNA form, the CDR3 reads TGCGCCAGCAGCTTGGAGGGGAAAGAGACCCAGTACTTC. Its protein product is CASSLEGKETQYF.

The chain has TRBV6-1 and TRBJ2-3; 7 bases map to TRBD2. Trimming cost V 2 bases and J 2 bases; bases outside gene matches: 10. The CDR3 covers 17 residues. CDR1 and CDR2 from the germline V gene are MNHNS and SASEGT. The CDR3 bases are TGTGCCAGCAGTGAACCGGGAGGTTGGAGGACCACAGATACGCAGTATTTT. This codes for CASSEPGGWRTTDTQYF.

The rearrangement joins TRBV28 to TRBJ1-5; D perhaps matches TRBD1 (6 bases). V was trimmed by 6 bases and J by 5 bases, leaving 17 bases between them. This CDR3 spans 15 amino acids. Germline values: CDR1 MDHEN, CDR2 SYDVKM. The CDR3 reads CASSSQGPGDQPQHF. CDR3 nucleotide sequence: TGTGCCAGCAGCTCACAGGGTCCCGGGGATCAGCCCCAGCATTTT. Looking up the rest from reference TRBV28 and TRBJ1-5 gives the full variable domain: DVKVTQSSRYLVKRTGEKVFLECVQDMDHENMFWYRQDPGLGLRLIYFSYDVKMKEKGDIPEGYSVSREKKERFSLILESASTNQTSMYLCASSSQGPGDQPQHFGDGTRLSIL.

This chain connects TRBV6-4 to TRBJ2-7; TRBD1 matches at 12 bases. The CDR3 extends over 16 amino acids. Trimming removed 6 bases from V and 6 bases from J; junction bases left unmatched: 12. Germline loops: CDR1 MRHNA, CDR2 SNTAGT. CDR3 residues: CASSPTGGQGASEQYF. DNA of the CDR3: TGTGCCAGCAGCCCCACGGGGGGACAGGGGGCTAGCGAGCAGTACTTC.

V gene TRBV18 combines with J gene TRBJ2-5; TRBD1 might be the D (5 bases). The CDR3 contains 13 residues. CDR1 is KGHSH and CDR2 is LQKENI in the germline V gene. V was clipped by 0 bases and J by 3 bases, with 5 bases between them. The CDR3 DNA reads as TGTGCCAGCTCACCACCGACAGAAGAGACCCAGTACTTC. It yields the protein CASSPPTEETQYF.

This chain links TRBV7-3 with TRBJ2-2, with 7 bases matching TRBD2. CDR1 and CDR2 (germline): SGHTA, FQGTGA. Trimming at V came to 4 bases and at J to 3 bases, leaving 5 bases not matched to a gene. The CDR3 covers 15 residues. The CDR3 DNA reads TGTGCCAGCAGCTCGGGACTACCACACACCGGGGAGCTGTTTTTT. Amino acid sequence: CASSSGLPHTGELFF.

The chain employs TRBV5-4 and TRBJ2-3, with 16 bases fitting TRBD2. The length of the CDR3 is 16 residues. Germline CDR1 and CDR2: SGHNT and YYREEE (reference sequence). Trimming at V came to 4 bases and at J to 5 bases, leaving 4 bases not matched to a gene. Here the CDR3 DNA reads TGTGCCAGCAGCCCGGGACTAGCGGGAGGGCTAGATACGCAGTATTTT. Translation gives CASSPGLAGGLDTQYF.

J is TRBJ1-2 and V is TRBV28; 7 bases match TRBD1. The CDR3 covers 13 residues. Per the germline V gene, CDR1 is MDHEN and CDR2 is SYDVKM. V was pared by 5 bases and J by 2 bases, with 2 bases of the junction left unmatched. CDR3 coding DNA: TGTGCCAGCAGTCCGACAGGGAACTATGGCTACACCTTC. Its protein is CASSPTGNYGYTF.

This chain joins TRBV18 and TRBJ2-1, with 7 bases aligning to TRBD1. The CDR3 has 15 amino acids. Per the germline V gene, CDR1 is KGHSH and CDR2 is LQKENI. V lost 3 bases and J lost 2; bases outside the gene matches: 4. The CDR3 nucleotides read TGTGCCAGCTCACCCCCGGGACAGCCCTACAATGAGCAGTTCTTC. As protein: CASSPPGQPYNEQFF.

This rearrangement joins TRBV24-1 to TRBJ2-6; TRBD1 matches 12 bases. Germline V CDR1 and CDR2: KGHDR, SFDVKD. This CDR3 spans 18 amino acids. V dropped 3 bases and J dropped 4; count of bases not matched to a gene: 6. CDR3 region: CATSDRDRGRFGANVLTF. The DNA for the CDR3 is TGTGCCACCAGTGATCGGGACAGGGGGCGATTCGGGGCCAACGTCCTGACTTTC.

The genes are TRBV2 and TRBJ1-2; D not resolved. In germline, CDR1 is SNHLY, CDR2 FYNNEI. There are 11 residues in the CDR3. With 8 bases removed from V and 4 bases from J, the gap between germline ends came to 8 bases. The chain's CDR3 is CASVISYGYTF. The DNA of the CDR3 is TGTGCCAGCGTCATTTCCTATGGCTACACCTTC.

The J gene is TRBJ1-6, the V gene TRBV7-6; TRBD1 aligns across 8 bases. The J segment lost 7 bases and the V segment lost 5 bases, leaving 13 bases of the junction unmatched. The CDR3 has 17 residues. Per the germline V gene, CDR1 is SGHVS and CDR2 is FNYEAQ. CDR3 in amino acids: CASSAGTGQTPNSPLHF. The CDR3 coding sequence is TGTGCCAGCAGCGCGGGGACAGGTCAAACCCCGAATTCACCCCTCCACTTT.

The chain has TRBV6-5 and TRBJ1-3; D ambiguous. V dropped 8 bases and J dropped 0 bases, with 11 bases sitting between them. The CDR3 sequence is 14 residues long. Germline assignment: CDR1 MNHEY and CDR2 SVGAGI. The CDR3 DNA reads TGTGCCAGCGATGGAACAGCCTCTGGAAACACCATATATTTT. Translating it yields CASDGTASGNTIYF.

Here the CDR3 DNA reads TGTGCCAGCAGACGGGGACAGGGTTCGGACGAGCAGTACTTC. This translates into CASRRGQGSDEQYF. This rearrangement joins TRBV27 to TRBJ2-7, with 9 bases matching TRBD1. The V gene's germline CDR1 is MNHEY and CDR2 SMNVEV (reference sequence). V dropped 6 bases and J dropped 5; count of bases not matched to a gene: 8. This CDR3 is built from 14 residues.

The J gene is TRBJ2-7, the V gene TRBV5-5; 7 bases match TRBD2. Germline values: CDR1 SGHKS, CDR2 YYEKEE (reference sequence). V lost 0 bases to trimming and J lost 4 bases; unmatched junction nucleotides: 4. This CDR3 is 14 amino acids long. The CDR3 DNA reads TGTGCCAGCAGCTTGGGGTACGGGAGGTACGAGCAGTACTTC. Translated: CASSLGYGRYEQYF.

The table lists this clone with a few counts. The chain joins TRBV7-2 to TRBJ2-2, with 8 bases lining up with TRBD1. The ends lost 6 bases at V and 7 bases at J; junction bases unmatched: 10. The CDR3 has 15 residues. Germline V gene data show CDR1 as SGHTA and CDR2 as FQGNSA. The CDR3 DNA is TGTGCCAGCAGGGGTGGACAGGGATCAGGCGGGGAGCTGTTTTTT. Protein sequence: CASRGGQGSGGELFF.

Remarks on this clone: Other DNA variants within this sample encode the same CDR3. The rearrangement links TRBV3-1 (or the pseudogene TRBV3-2) to TRBJ1-2; TRBD1 aligns across 7 bases. The V gene end was trimmed by 3 bases and the J gene end by 2 bases; junction bases not matched to a gene: 0. The length of the CDR3 is 13 residues. Germline values: CDR1 LGHDT, CDR2 YNNKEL (reference sequence). CDR3 protein: CASSQGQNYGYTF. The CDR3 DNA follows: TGTGCCAGCAGCCAGGGACAGAACTATGGCTACACCTTC.

The chain carries TRBV5-1 and TRBJ1-6; no firm D call. V was cut by 4 bases and J by 9 bases, with 11 bases left in between. The CDR3 extends over 13 amino acids. Germline values: CDR1 SGHRS, CDR2 YFSETQ. For the CDR3, the DNA is TGCGCCAGCAGCGTCAATTCCGGTTCACCCCTCCACTTT. Protein: CASSVNSGSPLHF.

The rearrangement joins TRBV2 to TRBJ1-2; D unclear. CDR3 length: 13 amino acids. Trimming shortened V by 6 bases and J by 4 bases, and 12 bases separated the two germline ends. The V gene's germline CDR1 is SNHLY and CDR2 FYNNEI. CDR3 DNA sequence: TGTGCCAGCAGGGACTTAGCAACCTATGGCTACACCTTC. Amino acids: CASRDLATYGYTF. Variable domain in full (rest from reference TRBV2 and TRBJ1-2): EPEVTQTPSHQVTQMGQEVILRCVPISNHLYFYWYRQILGQKVEFLVSFYNNEISEKSEIFDDQFSVERPDGSNFTLKIRSTKLEDSAMYFCASRDLATYGYTFGSGTRLTVV.

J is TRBJ2-7 and V is TRBV2, with D perhaps matching TRBD1 (5 bases). Germline V gives CDR1 SNHLY, CDR2 FYNNEI. V was shortened by 5 bases and J by 1 base, with 12 bases between the two germline ends. The CDR3 covers 14 residues. CDR3 nucleotide sequence: TGTGCCAGCAGTAGCGAAACAGGTTCCTACGAGCAGTACTTC. This encodes CASSSETGSYEQYF.

In its sample, this clone was seen a few times. This chain links TRBV2 with TRBJ1-6, with 9 positions matching TRBD1. Losses at the gene ends were 4 bases for V and 9 bases for J; bases not matched to a gene: 10. Looked up from germline, CDR1 is SNHLY and CDR2 is FYNNEI. This CDR3 contains 16 residues. CDR3 region: CASSADRDRVRSPLHF. The CDR3 coding sequence is TGTGCCAGCAGTGCGGACCGGGACAGGGTGCGTTCACCCCTCCACTTT.

V and J are TRBV7-8 and TRBJ1-2; the match to TRBD1 covers 8 bases. The germline CDR1 and CDR2 sequences are SGHVS and FQNEAQ. Trimming cost V 3 bases and J 4 bases; bases outside gene matches: 4. The CDR3 has 14 amino acids. The CDR3: CASSLDRDPYGYTF. The CDR3 nucleotides are TGTGCCAGCAGCTTGGACAGGGATCCCTATGGCTACACCTTC. The full variable domain, rest sourced from reference TRBV7-8 and TRBJ1-2, is GAGVSQSPRYKVAKRGQDVALRCDPISGHVSLFWYQQALGQGPEFLTYFQNEAQLDKSGLPSDRFFAERPEGSVSTLKIQRTQQEDSAVYLCASSLDRDPYGYTFGSGTRLTVV.

This chain links TRBV7-6 with TRBJ1-5; 11 bases align to TRBD1. CDR3 size: 16 residues. V was pared by 5 bases and J by 3 bases, with 6 bases of the junction left unmatched. Germline CDR1 and CDR2: SGHVS and FNYEAQ. CDR3 nucleotides: TGTGCCAGCAGCCCACGGACAGGGGGCTTCAATCAGCCCCAGCATTTT. Its translation: CASSPRTGGFNQPQHF.

The chain recombines TRBV5-1 with TRBJ1-2; TRBD1 agrees at 11 bases. V gave up 4 bases and J gave up 7 bases; unmatched junction bases: 6. CDR3 length equals 14 residues. The germline CDR1 and CDR2 sequences are SGHRS and YFSETQ. CDR3 nucleotides: TGCGCCAGCAGCGACGGACAGGGGGCTGTTGGCTACACCTTC. This gives the protein CASSDGQGAVGYTF. Using reference TRBV5-1 and TRBJ1-2 for the parts outside the CDR3, the full variable domain is KAGVTQTPRYLIKTRGQQVTLSCSPISGHRSVSWYQQTPGQGLQFLFEYFSETQRNKGNFPGRFSGRQFSNSRSEMNVSTLELGDSALYLCASSDGQGAVGYTFGSGTRLTVV.

To note about this clone: This may come from a read error, since a much larger clone is one base off. V and J are TRBV13 and TRBJ1-1; possible D gene TRBD1, 5 bases. Between the trimmed V and J ends, which lost 3 bases and 5 bases, there was a span of 16 bases. There are 15 residues in the CDR3. Germline V CDR1 and CDR2: PRHDT, FYEKMQ (reference sequence). The CDR3 coding sequence is TGTGCCAGCAGCTTCGGGGGACCGGGGGGGACTGAAGCTTTCTTT. The encoded protein is CASSFGGPGGTEAFF.